The 10 T cell receptor beta chains given below trace back to one sample, sequenced in a study of cytomegalovirus exposure and HLA in healthy donors. Profiled with immunoSEQ multiplex PCR; TCRdb holds only in-frame clones, not every one. The sample contains 100,000 to 150,000 clones, roughly 83% of which appear only once. The sequenced material came from PBMCs. These receptors all stem from a man between 18 and 29 years old in good health and CMV-seronegative.

The chain recombines TRBV15 with TRBJ2-7; D perhaps matches TRBD1 (5 bases). This CDR3 spans 13 amino acids. V gave up 3 bases and J gave up 3 bases, with 9 bases separating them. CDR1 LNHNV and CDR2 YYDKDF come from the germline V gene (reference sequence). The CDR3 nucleotides read TGTGCCACCAGCAGCAACAGGAACTACGAGCAGTACTTC. Its translation is CATSSNRNYEQYF.

This chain connects TRBV19 to TRBJ2-3; tentatively, D is TRBD2 (6 bases). The CDR3 covers 16 residues. V dropped 2 bases and J dropped 0 bases, with 12 bases sitting between them. In germline, CDR1 is LNHDA, CDR2 SQIVND (reference sequence). The CDR3 sequence: CASSIPPGTSTDTQYF. CDR3 coding DNA: TGTGCCAGTAGTATACCCCCGGGGACTAGCACAGATACGCAGTATTTT.

The chain uses TRBV7-9 and TRBJ1-2; 10 bases map to TRBD1. The germline V gene encodes CDR1 SEHNR and CDR2 FQNEAQ (reference sequence). The CDR3 runs to 19 residues. J lost 4 bases, V lost 5 bases, and 19 bases had no gene match. DNA for the CDR3: TGTGCCAGCAGCCAGGGACAGGGGAGCCCGACTACCGGTGGCTATGGCTACACCTTC. Translated: CASSQGQGSPTTGGYGYTF.

This chain connects TRBV29-1 to TRBJ1-2, with TRBD1 matching 9 bases. Germline assignment: CDR1 SQVTM and CDR2 ANQGSEA. The CDR3 length is 13 residues. With 4 bases clipped from V and 4 bases from J, the junction kept 4 bases outside the gene matches. The CDR3 nucleotides read TGCAGCGTTGTTGGACAGGGGATCTATGGCTACACCTTC. Translation: CSVVGQGIYGYTF.

The CDR3 bases are TGTGCCAGCAGCCAAGGACAGGGGACGTATAATTCACCCCTCCACTTT. As protein: CASSQGQGTYNSPLHF. The chain employs TRBV4-2 and TRBJ1-6; 8 nucleotides align to TRBD1. The CDR3 consists of 16 residues. Germline V gives CDR1 LGHNA, CDR2 YNFKEQ. V gave up 1 base and J gave up 4 bases; unmatched junction bases: 3.

V is TRBV5-1 and J is TRBJ1-1, with no clear D. With 0 bases removed from V and 6 bases from J, the gap between germline ends came to 9 bases. The CDR3 runs 13 residues. CDR1 is SGHRS and CDR2 is YFSETQ in the germline V gene. In nucleotides, the CDR3 is TGCGCCAGCAGCTTGGAGAGTAGCGCTGAAGCTTTCTTT. Protein: CASSLESSAEAFF.

The rearrangement joins TRBV5-1 to TRBJ2-3, with a tentative D call TRBD1 (6 bases). The CDR3 is 15 residues long. Germline CDR1 reads SGHRS; CDR2 reads YFSETQ. The V end lost 5 bases, the J end lost 0 bases, and 13 bases lay between the germline ends. The CDR3 protein is CASRRGQLSTDTQYF. The CDR3 bases are TGCGCCAGCAGACGAGGACAGCTGAGCACAGATACGCAGTATTTT.

The chain couples TRBV5-1 to TRBJ2-1; 8 bases align to TRBD2. The CDR3 loop spans 15 amino acids. V lost 3 bases and J lost 0; bases outside the gene matches: 2. The germline CDR1 and CDR2 sequences are SGHRS and YFSETQ. CDR3 region: CASSSGTSSYNEQFF. CDR3 nucleotides: TGCGCCAGCAGCTCCGGGACTAGCTCCTACAATGAGCAGTTCTTC.

V usage is TRBV21-1 and J usage is TRBJ1-2; whether TRBD1, the table's D call, matches the DNA was not checked. TRBV21-1 constitutes a pseudogene. The CDR3 is 14 residues long. CDR3 in amino acids: CASSKFVRGYGYTF. The CDR3 DNA sequence: TGTGCCAGCAGCAAATTTGTCAGGGGCTATGGCTACACCTTC.

The gene calls are TRBV30 and TRBJ1-1; a weak D match, TRBD1 (6 bases). CDR1 and CDR2 (germline): GTSNPN, SVGIG (reference sequence). Trimming pared 0 bases from V and 4 bases from J, leaving 24 bases between. This CDR3 region has 18 residues. The CDR3 DNA reads TGTGCCTGGAGTGTGGAGAGGGGGGGCGTACAATGGGGCACTGAAGCTTTCTTT. Its protein is CAWSVERGGVQWGTEAFF.